The 18 T cell receptor beta chains given below trace back to one sample, sequenced in a study of T cell repertoires and HLA-DP antigens. The data were produced by immunoSEQ multiplex PCR, yet TCRdb's version contains in-frame clones alone and is incomplete. The table records around 110,000 clones, roughly 92% of them present only once. Their antigen targets remain unknown. Source material: CD4+ T cells from PBMCs. These receptors all come from a woman aged 18 to 35 in good health and CMV-seronegative.

The chain combines TRBV19 with TRBJ1-4; D perhaps matches TRBD1 (6 bases). CDR3 length: 14 residues. The V gene lost 7 bases and the J gene lost 4 bases, with 13 bases spanning the gap. In germline, CDR1 is LNHDA, CDR2 SQIVND (reference sequence). For the CDR3, the DNA is TGTGCCAGTAAAAAAGGGGGGCTTAATGAAAAACTGTTTTTT. Translated: CASKKGGLNEKLFF.

The genes are TRBV28 and TRBJ2-7; TRBD1 matches 7 bases. Germline V gene data show CDR1 as MDHEN and CDR2 as SYDVKM. There are 14 residues in the CDR3. Losses at the gene ends were 6 bases for V and 2 bases for J; bases not matched to a gene: 7. The DNA of the CDR3 is TGTGCCAGCAGCCAGACAGGGATTCCCTACGAGCAGTACGTC. It specifies CASSQTGIPYEQYV.

This CDR3 is CASSNPGQRYNEQFF. Written as DNA, the CDR3 is TGTGCCAGTAGTAACCCGGGACAGAGATACAATGAGCAGTTCTTC. The rearrangement links TRBV19 to TRBJ2-1, with TRBD1 identical over 7 bases. The CDR3 spans 15 residues. Germline values: CDR1 LNHDA, CDR2 SQIVND (reference sequence). V was clipped by 4 bases and J by 4 bases; unmatched bases: 7.

In its sample, this clone was seen once. The V call is TRBV4-2, the J call TRBJ2-3; 10 bases match TRBD2. Trimming removed 0 bases from V and 2 bases from J; junction bases left unmatched: 5. This CDR3 spans 17 amino acids. From germline, CDR1 is LGHNA and CDR2 YNFKEQ. CDR3 in amino acids: CASSQDPSGGLTDTQYF. CDR3 in DNA: TGTGCCAGCAGCCAAGATCCTAGCGGGGGCCTCACAGATACGCAGTATTTT.

Only one count was recorded for this clone. This rearrangement joins TRBV2 to TRBJ1-5; TRBD1 might be the D (5 bases). The germline gives CDR1 SNHLY, CDR2 FYNNEI. This CDR3 comprises 14 residues. Trimming pared 6 bases from V and 5 bases from J, leaving 14 bases between. CDR3 sequence (DNA): TGTGCCAGCAGGGGGACCGGGCCACATCAGCCCCAGCATTTT. This codes for CASRGTGPHQPQHF.

Here the CDR3 reads CASSPGLAGPYEQYF. CDR3 bases: TGTGCCAGCAGCCCGGGACTAGCGGGCCCCTACGAGCAGTACTTC. The chain carries TRBV7-9 and TRBJ2-7, with 12 bases that match TRBD2. The CDR3 has 15 residues. Germline V gene data show CDR1 as SEHNR and CDR2 as FQNEAQ (reference sequence). V was clipped by 5 bases and J by 2 bases; unmatched bases: 4.

The chain has TRBV6-5 and TRBJ2-7, with a possible D match to TRBD1 (6 bases). Germline lookup yields CDR1 MNHEY and CDR2 SVGAGI. Trimming removed 7 bases from V and 0 bases from J, with 13 bases in between. The CDR3 loop spans 14 amino acids. In nucleotides, the CDR3 is TGTGCCAGCACCCCTAGGGGGTTCTCCTACGAGCAGTACTTC. It codes for CASTPRGFSYEQYF.

The V call is TRBV28, the J call TRBJ2-7; 9 bases map to TRBD2. J gave up 3 bases and V 6 bases, and 6 bases lay outside the gene matches. Per germline, CDR1 MDHEN and CDR2 SYDVKM. The CDR3 totals 14 residues. The CDR3 nucleotides read TGTGCCAGCAGATCACGGACTAGCGACTACGAGCAGTACTTC. This translates into CASRSRTSDYEQYF.

Points on this clone: The identical CDR3 is also encoded by other nucleotide sequences in the sample. This chain links TRBV4-1 with TRBJ1-5, with 10 bases fitting TRBD1. V lost 0 bases, J lost 9 bases, and 5 bases stayed unmatched. The CDR3 is 15 amino acids. The V gene's germline CDR1 is MGHRA and CDR2 YSYEKL. DNA of the CDR3: TGCGCCAGCAGCCAAGATTGGACAGGGGGTAGGCCCCAGCATTTT. Translated: CASSQDWTGGRPQHF.

The rearrangement links TRBV18 to TRBJ1-4; 9 nucleotides match TRBD1. Germline V gene sequence: CDR1 KGHSH, CDR2 LQKENI. The CDR3 contains 15 residues. Trimming took 3 bases from V and 7 from J; bases not matched to a gene: 6. The CDR3 loop is CASSPYRGPAEKLFF. The DNA of the CDR3 is TGTGCCAGCTCACCGTACAGGGGGCCGGCTGAAAAACTGTTTTTT. Complete variable domain (other parts from reference TRBV18 and TRBJ1-4): NAGVMQNPRHLVRRRGQEARLRCSPMKGHSHVYWYRQLPEEGLKFMVYLQKENIIDESGMPKERFSAEFPKEGPSILRIQQVVRGDSAAYFCASSPYRGPAEKLFFGSGTQLSVL.

This chain links TRBV11-1 with TRBJ1-2; D gene uncertain. From germline, CDR1 is SGHAT and CDR2 FQDESV (reference sequence). The V end was cut by 2 bases, the J end by 3 bases, with 16 bases between. The CDR3 spans 16 residues. The CDR3 protein is CASSLPSAGLDYGYTF. The CDR3 bases are TGTGCCAGCAGCTTACCCTCCGCCGGCCTGGACTATGGCTACACCTTC.

This chain connects TRBV28 to TRBJ2-7; TRBD2 matches 12 bases. Losses at the gene ends were 3 bases for V and 2 bases for J; bases not matched to a gene: 2. The CDR3 consists of 15 residues. The germline gives CDR1 MDHEN, CDR2 SYDVKM. CDR3 sequence (DNA): TGTGCCAGCAGTTTCACTAGCGGGAGGACCTACGAGCAGTACTTC. This gives the protein CASSFTSGRTYEQYF.

This sequence joins TRBV11-3 and TRBJ2-2; 7 nucleotides match TRBD1. Trimming cost V 1 base and J 0 bases; bases outside gene matches: 8. This CDR3 region has 18 residues. Germline V gene data show CDR1 as SGHNT and CDR2 as YENEEA. The CDR3 nucleotides are TGTGCCAGCAGCTTAGCTCGGACAGGTGATCCGAACACCGGGGAGCTGTTTTTT. It yields the protein CASSLARTGDPNTGELFF.

The rearrangement uses TRBV28 and TRBJ2-5; 10 bases are a match to TRBD1. The germline CDR1 and CDR2 sequences are MDHEN and SYDVKM. J lost 5 bases, V lost 3 bases, and 9 bases had no gene match. This CDR3 spans 16 amino acids. The CDR3 DNA is TGTGCCAGCAGTTTCACCCAGACAGGGGGCTGGGAGACCCAGTACTTC. It codes for CASSFTQTGGWETQYF. The full variable domain, completed using reference TRBV28 and TRBJ2-5, is DVKVTQSSRYLVKRTGEKVFLECVQDMDHENMFWYRQDPGLGLRLIYFSYDVKMKEKGDIPEGYSVSREKKERFSLILESASTNQTSMYLCASSFTQTGGWETQYFGPGTRLLVL.

The chain couples TRBV29-1 to TRBJ2-1; no firm D call. The V end was cut by 6 bases, the J end by 0 bases, with 6 bases between. The CDR3 loop spans 12 amino acids. CDR1 is SQVTM and CDR2 is ANQGSEA in the germline V gene. CDR3 loop: CSVDHSYNEQFF. The CDR3 region has the DNA TGCAGCGTCGACCACTCCTACAATGAGCAGTTCTTC.

The rearrangement uses TRBV27 and TRBJ1-2; unclear D gene. Germline CDR1 MNHEY, CDR2 SMNVEV (reference sequence). CDR3 length: 15 amino acids. V shed 8 bases and J shed 0 bases, with 16 bases lying between them. CDR3 sequence reads: CASRLWTAPNYGYTF. The CDR3 DNA is TGTGCCAGCCGTCTCTGGACTGCGCCTAACTATGGCTACACCTTC.

The V gene is TRBV5-1, the J gene TRBJ2-5; unclear D gene. Trimming left V 4 bases short and J 7 bases short, with 8 bases between. CDR3 size: 11 residues. Germline CDR1 reads SGHRS; CDR2 reads YFSETQ. Here the CDR3 reads CASSIFGTQYF. The DNA for the CDR3 is TGCGCCAGCAGCATCTTCGGGACCCAGTACTTC.

The V and J genes are TRBV19 and TRBJ2-5; possibly TRBD2 for D (6 bases). The CDR3 sequence is 14 residues long. V lost 3 bases and J 6 bases, leaving 14 bases between the germline ends. Germline assignment: CDR1 LNHDA and CDR2 SQIVND (reference sequence). CDR3 nucleotide sequence: TGTGCCAGTAGTATTACGCGGGGCCCAAAGACCCAGTACTTC. It codes for CASSITRGPKTQYF. Complete variable domain (other parts from reference TRBV19 and TRBJ2-5): DGGITQSPKYLFRKEGQNVTLSCEQNLNHDAMYWYRQDPGQGLRLIYYSQIVNDFQKGDIAEGYSVSREKKESFPLTVTSAQKNPTAFYLCASSITRGPKTQYFGPGTRLLVL.